Presented here are 5 T cell receptor beta chains from one specimen sequenced in a study of blood T cell repertoires in COVID-19. Repertoires were generated with immunoSEQ multiplex PCR, while TCRdb's copy carries only in-frame clones and drops some. Of around 200,000 clones listed, roughly 90% are singletons. The sequencing sample was made of peripheral blood. The receptors were gathered from a man aged 45-65 years with acute or convalescent COVID-19.

The genes are TRBV7-9 and TRBJ2-7, with TRBD1 identical over 7 bases. The CDR3 runs to 14 residues. The V gene's germline CDR1 is SEHNR and CDR2 FQNEAQ (reference sequence). V trimming: 3 bases; J trimming: 6 bases; junction bases outside the gene matches: 8. The CDR3 coding sequence is TGTGCCAGCAGCTTCGCGAGACAGGGTGGCGAGCAGTACTTC. Translating it yields CASSFARQGGEQYF. The full variable domain, with the rest looked up from reference TRBV7-9 and TRBJ2-7, is DTGVSQNPRHKITKRGQNVTFRCDPISEHNRLYWYRQTLGQGPEFLTYFQNEAQLEKSRLLSDRFSAERPKGSFSTLEIQRTEQGDSAMYLCASSFARQGGEQYFGPGTRLTVT.

CDR3 nucleotide sequence: TGTGCCAGCGCCACCGGACAGTTGAACACTGAAGCTTTCTTT. Protein: CASATGQLNTEAFF. The gene calls are TRBV28 and TRBJ1-1; possibly TRBD1 for D (6 bases). The CDR3 sequence is 14 residues long. V was clipped by 8 bases and J by 0 bases, with 13 bases between them. Germline values: CDR1 MDHEN, CDR2 SYDVKM.

In this sample, this clone turned up a few times. This sample also contains other DNA sequences that code for the same CDR3. The chain uses TRBV9 and TRBJ1-6; perhaps TRBD1 as D (6 bases). CDR1 is SGDLS, CDR2 YYNGEE, per germline. CDR3 size: 13 residues. V gave up 8 bases and J gave up 6 bases, with 12 bases separating them. The CDR3 protein is CASSGQSNSPLHF. The CDR3 DNA sequence: TGTGCCAGTTCCGGACAGTCTAATTCACCCCTCCACTTT.

The rearrangement uses TRBV7-8 and TRBJ2-6; TRBD1 aligns across 10 bases. This CDR3 has 18 amino acids. The V and J ends lost 5 bases and 0 bases, in that order; junction bases with no gene match: 7. Germline values: CDR1 SGHVS, CDR2 FQNEAQ. DNA for the CDR3: TGTGCCAGCAGCATGGCGGGACAGGGGATCTCTGGGGCCAACGTCCTGACTTTC. Translated, it gives CASSMAGQGISGANVLTF.

V is TRBV28 and J is TRBJ1-1; TRBD1 aligns across 8 bases. Germline V gene sequence: CDR1 MDHEN, CDR2 SYDVKM. This CDR3 is built from 13 residues. V was pared by 6 bases and J by 6 bases, with 6 bases of the junction left unmatched. CDR3: CASSYRGLAEAFF. The CDR3 DNA reads as TGTGCCAGCAGCTACAGGGGGTTAGCTGAAGCTTTCTTT.